The text below deals with one TCR beta chain. Investigators reverse transcribed all isolated RNA, so they sequenced expressed TCRB transcripts. Some clones are missing from TCRdb's copy, which holds only in-frame ones; the method was immunoSEQ multiplex PCR. The sample lists 400,000 to 450,000 clones, around 14% seen once, with roughly 0.04% in the top ten. The record originates from a study of beta chain features in type 1 diabetes. The CDR3 runs 13 residues. V was shortened by 4 bases and J by 4 bases, with 10 bases between the two germline ends. In germline, CDR1 is LGHNA, CDR2 YSLEER. The rearrangement uses TRBV4-3 and TRBJ2-5; D not resolved. The material sequenced was naive CD4+ T cells from blood. The receptor was isolated from a man aged 25 to 45 in good health. CDR3 protein: CASSPQRGETQYF. The CDR3 nucleotides read TGCGCCAGCAGCCCACAGCGAGGAGAGACCCAGTACTTC.